Following are 25 T cell receptor beta chains from one sample sequenced in a study of response to subunit inactivated influenza vaccine. TCRdb reanalysed the RT-PCR reads using MiXCR and keeps one entry per CDR3 protein. The data show about 520,000 distinct CDR3 sequences, more than 7% seen once. Material: PBMCs from blood, obtained less than 30 months after vaccination. Receptors originate from a man in his fifties or sixties who received an inactivated influenza vaccine.

This clonotype was seen many times. V is TRBV6-2 or TRBV6-3 and J is TRBJ1-6; 9 bases are a match to TRBD1. CDR3 length equals 13 residues. Germline lookup yields CDR1 MNHEY and CDR2 SVGEGT. Unmatched junction bases numbered 0, after V lost 6 bases and J lost 6 bases. The CDR3 spells CASRQGANSPLHF. The DNA of the CDR3 is TGTGCCAGCAGACAGGGGGCTAATTCACCCCTCCACTTT.

V gene TRBV10-3 combines with J gene TRBJ2-3; 12 nucleotides align to TRBD2. J lost 4 bases, V lost 4 bases, and 12 bases had no gene match. The CDR3 spans 18 residues. CDR1 and CDR2 from the germline V gene are ENHRY and SYGVKD. Here the CDR3 DNA reads TGTGCCATCAGTGGGAAAAAGACTAGCGGGAGCCCCGCAGATACGCAGTATTTT. It yields the protein CAISGKKTSGSPADTQYF.

The chain carries TRBV11-2 and TRBJ1-1; D remains ambiguous. The CDR3 runs to 12 residues. CDR1 is SGHAT, CDR2 FQNNGV, per germline. The ends were cut back, 5 bases at V and 7 bases at J, with 11 bases in the middle. CDR3 DNA: TGTGCCAGCAGCCCAGGATGGGGTGAAGCTTTCTTT. This translates into CASSPGWGEAFF.

This sequence joins TRBV27 and TRBJ2-3; 13 bases are shared with TRBD2. V was clipped by 5 bases and J by 4 bases; unmatched bases: 6. CDR3 length: 16 amino acids. The germline CDR1 and CDR2 sequences are MNHEY and SMNVEV (reference sequence). CDR3 sequence: CASSIRLAGGPDTQYF. The DNA of the CDR3 is TGTGCCAGCAGTATTCGACTAGCGGGAGGTCCAGATACGCAGTATTTT.

In its sample, this clonotype was seen many times. This rearrangement joins TRBV5-1 to TRBJ2-1; possibly TRBD1 for D (5 bases). This CDR3 contains 15 residues. With 2 bases removed from V and 0 bases from J, the gap between germline ends came to 9 bases. CDR1 and CDR2 from the germline V gene are SGHRS and YFSETQ. CDR3 in amino acids: CASSLGGASYNEQFF. Written as DNA, the CDR3 is TGCGCCAGCAGCTTAGGTGGGGCCTCCTACAATGAGCAGTTCTTC.

The V and J genes are TRBV7-9 and TRBJ1-5; the D is unclear. The V gene's germline CDR1 is SEHNR and CDR2 FQNEAQ (reference sequence). Trimming pared 0 bases from V and 1 base from J, leaving 13 bases between. The CDR3 spans 17 residues. The CDR3 bases are TGTGCCAGCAGCTTAGCGGGTCAGGACCTAAGCAATCAGCCCCAGCATTTT. It yields the protein CASSLAGQDLSNQPQHF. Looking up the rest from reference TRBV7-9 and TRBJ1-5 gives the full variable domain: DTGVSQNPRHKITKRGQNVTFRCDPISEHNRLYWYRQTLGQGPEFLTYFQNEAQLEKSRLLSDRFSAERPKGSFSTLEIQRTEQGDSAMYLCASSLAGQDLSNQPQHFGDGTRLSIL.

Ten or more counts support this clonotype. The V and J genes are TRBV7-9 and TRBJ2-1; D unresolved. The CDR3 spans 13 residues. The germline CDR1 and CDR2 sequences are SEHNR and FQNEAQ (reference sequence). The V gene lost 5 bases and the J gene lost 3 bases, with 8 bases spanning the gap. The CDR3 coding sequence is TGTGCCAGCAGCCCGTTATACTACAATGAGCAGTTCTTC. Translated, it gives CASSPLYYNEQFF.

In its sample, this clonotype was seen many times. CDR3 DNA: TGTGCCAGCAACTTGGGGGGAACTGGCTACACCTTC. Encoded protein: CASNLGGTGYTF. The chain employs TRBV12-3 or TRBV12-4 and TRBJ1-2, with D perhaps matching TRBD1 (5 bases). The germline V and J ends were trimmed by 7 bases and 7 bases, with 13 bases remaining between them. The CDR3 length is 12 residues.

This clonotype was counted once. V gene TRBV6-2 or TRBV6-3 combines with J gene TRBJ2-5, with 8 bases aligning to TRBD1. The V and J ends lost 6 bases and 5 bases, in that order; junction bases with no gene match: 5. Germline lookup yields CDR1 MNHEY and CDR2 SVGEGT. The CDR3 loop spans 13 amino acids. Here the CDR3 DNA reads TGTGCCAGCAGGACCACAGGGGGTGAGACCCAGTACTTC. This codes for CASRTTGGETQYF.

The J gene is TRBJ1-4, the V gene TRBV5-1; D is ambiguous. The germline V gene has CDR1 SGHRS and CDR2 YFSETQ. This CDR3 has 15 amino acids. V was clipped by 6 bases and J by 7 bases, with 19 bases between them. CDR3: CASKVAPQGSEKLFF. The CDR3, as DNA: TGCGCCAGCAAGGTGGCCCCACAAGGGAGTGAAAAACTGTTTTTT.

This clonotype was picked up many times. The V call is TRBV5-1, the J call TRBJ1-1, with D unresolved. Germline V gives CDR1 SGHRS, CDR2 YFSETQ. This CDR3 has 15 amino acids. V gave up 4 bases and J gave up 0 bases, with 13 bases separating them. The CDR3 reads CASSPGGRMNTEAFF. CDR3 nucleotide sequence: TGCGCCAGCAGCCCGGGTGGACGGATGAACACTGAAGCTTTCTTT. The complete variable domain, with remaining parts taken from reference TRBV5-1 and TRBJ1-1, reads KAGVTQTPRYLIKTRGQQVTLSCSPISGHRSVSWYQQTPGQGLQFLFEYFSETQRNKGNFPGRFSGRQFSNSRSEMNVSTLELGDSALYLCASSPGGRMNTEAFFGQGTRLTVV.

This clonotype was counted between two and nine times. The junction differs from germline at one of its ends, possibly a read error. Here the CDR3 reads CSARSVAGRNPPLTYTQYF. The CDR3 DNA reads TGCAGTGCTAGAAGCGTCGCCGGGAGGAACCCCCCACTCACATATACGCAGTATTTT. This chain uses TRBV20-1 with TRBJ2-3; the match to TRBD2 covers 7 bases. The CDR3 is 19 residues long. Germline CDR1 and CDR2: DFQATT and SNEGSKA (reference sequence).

This clonotype was seen a handful of times. J is TRBJ1-2 and V is TRBV6-2 or TRBV6-3, with a tentative D call TRBD1 (6 bases). Per germline, CDR1 MNHEY and CDR2 SVGEGT. V lost 5 bases and J 3 bases, leaving 13 bases between the germline ends. The CDR3 has 14 residues. Here the CDR3 reads CASSTSQGYYGYTF. In nucleotides, the CDR3 is TGTGCCAGCAGTACATCACAGGGATACTATGGCTACACCTTC.

This clonotype was picked up many times. The chain links TRBV5-1 to TRBJ2-7; D gene unclear. The germline CDR1 and CDR2 sequences are SGHRS and YFSETQ. Deletions cut 1 base from V and 3 bases from J, with 5 bases between. The CDR3 loop spans 12 amino acids. In DNA form, the CDR3 reads TGCGCCAGCAGCTTGTCGGGCTACGAGCAGTACTTC. This gives the protein CASSLSGYEQYF. Together with reference TRBV5-1 and TRBJ2-7, the CDR3 gives the full variable domain: KAGVTQTPRYLIKTRGQQVTLSCSPISGHRSVSWYQQTPGQGLQFLFEYFSETQRNKGNFPGRFSGRQFSNSRSEMNVSTLELGDSALYLCASSLSGYEQYFGPGTRLTVT.

The V gene is TRBV12-3 or TRBV12-4, the J gene TRBJ2-5, with 10 bases fitting TRBD1. CDR3 length equals 14 residues. V was clipped by 6 bases and J by 5 bases; unmatched bases: 6. CDR3 coding DNA: TGTGCCAGCAGAGACAGGGGGCTATGGGAGACCCAGTACTTC. As protein: CASRDRGLWETQYF.

This rearrangement joins TRBV20-1 to TRBJ2-7; the D gene is possibly TRBD1 (6 bases). Trimming removed 0 bases from V and 4 bases from J, with 16 bases in between. CDR3 size: 15 residues. CDR1 is DFQATT and CDR2 is SNEGSKA in the germline V gene (reference sequence). CDR3 residues: CSARERYRVTYEQYF. For the CDR3, the DNA is TGCAGTGCTAGAGAGAGATACAGGGTTACTTACGAGCAGTACTTC.

This clonotype has just a few counts. The chain has TRBV18 and TRBJ2-5; D is perhaps TRBD2 (5 bases). The germline V gene has CDR1 KGHSH and CDR2 LQKENI. The length of the CDR3 is 13 residues. The V end was cut by 4 bases, the J end by 4 bases, with 10 bases between. The CDR3 loop is CASSQHEGETQYF. The CDR3 DNA is TGTGCCAGCTCACAACACGAGGGAGAGACCCAGTACTTC. The whole variable domain, remainder taken from reference TRBV18 and TRBJ2-5, is NAGVMQNPRHLVRRRGQEARLRCSPMKGHSHVYWYRQLPEEGLKFMVYLQKENIIDESGMPKERFSAEFPKEGPSILRIQQVVRGDSAAYFCASSQHEGETQYFGPGTRLLVL.

There are a few counts of this clonotype. This sequence joins TRBV9 and TRBJ2-1, with 7 bases identical to TRBD2. The CDR3 extends over 15 amino acids. Unmatched junction bases numbered 4, after V lost 4 bases and J lost 0 bases. Germline CDR1 and CDR2: SGDLS and YYNGEE. CDR3 sequence (DNA): TGTGCCAGCAGCCCTAGCGGTAACTCCTACAATGAGCAGTTCTTC. Translation: CASSPSGNSYNEQFF.

This clonotype has just a few counts. The chain carries TRBV7-9 and TRBJ2-5; tentative D call: TRBD2 (6 bases). The CDR3 contains 17 residues. V was shortened by 2 bases and J by 2 bases, with 18 bases between the two germline ends. Germline values: CDR1 SEHNR, CDR2 FQNEAQ (reference sequence). CDR3 in amino acids: CASSLKSRRDSQETQYF. In DNA form, the CDR3 reads TGTGCCAGCAGCTTAAAGTCTCGGCGGGACTCACAAGAGACCCAGTACTTC.

The genes are TRBV3-1 and TRBJ2-3; either TRBD1 or TRBD2 may supply D (5 bases each). The CDR3 has 16 residues. The germline V gene has CDR1 LGHDT and CDR2 YNNKEL (reference sequence). V was clipped by 2 bases and J by 3 bases, with 15 bases between them. The CDR3 sequence is CASSQFTGLGTDTQYF. CDR3 DNA sequence: TGTGCCAGCAGCCAATTCACGGGGCTGGGGACAGATACGCAGTATTTT.

The chain links TRBV3-1 to TRBJ1-4, with D unresolved. There are 14 residues in the CDR3. The germline V and J ends were trimmed by 0 bases and 8 bases, with 10 bases remaining between them. Germline loops: CDR1 LGHDT, CDR2 YNNKEL (reference sequence). CDR3 DNA: TGTGCCAGCAGCCAAGATTCGGGAGTCGAAAAACTGTTTTTT. Protein product: CASSQDSGVEKLFF.

This clonotype occurred a few times. The V call is TRBV6-1, the J call TRBJ2-7; D is possibly TRBD1 (6 bases). Germline values: CDR1 MNHNS, CDR2 SASEGT. The CDR3 sequence is 16 residues long. V lost 5 bases and J lost 0, with 17 bases in between. For the CDR3, the DNA is TGTGCCAGCAGTATGGGACACCCTCCTCTCTCCTACGAGCAGTACTTC. This gives the protein CASSMGHPPLSYEQYF.

This clonotype was counted a few times. The chain has TRBV20-1 and TRBJ1-2; 7 bases map to TRBD1. CDR1 is DFQATT and CDR2 is SNEGSKA in the germline V gene (reference sequence). V lost 5 bases to trimming and J lost 6 bases; unmatched junction nucleotides: 12. The CDR3 covers 14 residues. CDR3 nucleotides: TGCAGTGCTTTATCAGGGACAGCCAGAGATGGCTACACCTTC. The encoded protein is CSALSGTARDGYTF.

This clonotype has a handful of counts. The J gene is TRBJ2-1, the V gene TRBV25-1; D uncertain. The CDR3 consists of 15 residues. From germline, CDR1 is MGHDK and CDR2 SYGVNS. V was shortened by 6 bases and J by 2 bases, with 14 bases between the two germline ends. CDR3 in amino acids: CASSGNSFPYNEQFF. The CDR3, as DNA: TGTGCCAGCAGCGGAAACTCTTTTCCCTACAATGAGCAGTTCTTC.

This clonotype came up many times. The chain links TRBV11-2 to TRBJ1-1; D gene unclear. This CDR3 has 14 residues. Germline V gene data show CDR1 as SGHAT and CDR2 as FQNNGV. With 0 bases removed from V and 7 bases from J, the gap between germline ends came to 12 bases. The DNA of the CDR3 is TGTGCCAGCAGCTTAGATTCCTGGGCCGTTGAAGCTTTCTTT. This encodes CASSLDSWAVEAFF.